This note documents a single T cell receptor beta chain sequence. In the PCR, 60 Vbeta and 13 Jbeta primers were used. The protocol was immunoSEQ multiplex PCR, while the TCRdb copy is restricted to in-frame clones and leaves out a portion. Found here are roughly 140,000 clones, around 65% of them singletons; the top ten hold roughly 3.1%. The data originate from a study of cytomegalovirus exposure and HLA in healthy donors. Trimming removed 4 bases at V and 0 bases at J, with 12 bases between. Germline V CDR1 and CDR2: MNHEY, SMNVEV (reference sequence). There are 16 residues in the CDR3. The chain carries TRBV27 and TRBJ2-2, with D possibly TRBD1 on 6 matching bases. Source material: PBMCs. The source of this sequence is a woman in her 30s in good health and CMV-seropositive. Here the CDR3 DNA reads TGTGCCAGCAGTTCCCGACAGGCGACGAACACCGGGGAGCTGTTTTTT. It codes for CASSSRQATNTGELFF.